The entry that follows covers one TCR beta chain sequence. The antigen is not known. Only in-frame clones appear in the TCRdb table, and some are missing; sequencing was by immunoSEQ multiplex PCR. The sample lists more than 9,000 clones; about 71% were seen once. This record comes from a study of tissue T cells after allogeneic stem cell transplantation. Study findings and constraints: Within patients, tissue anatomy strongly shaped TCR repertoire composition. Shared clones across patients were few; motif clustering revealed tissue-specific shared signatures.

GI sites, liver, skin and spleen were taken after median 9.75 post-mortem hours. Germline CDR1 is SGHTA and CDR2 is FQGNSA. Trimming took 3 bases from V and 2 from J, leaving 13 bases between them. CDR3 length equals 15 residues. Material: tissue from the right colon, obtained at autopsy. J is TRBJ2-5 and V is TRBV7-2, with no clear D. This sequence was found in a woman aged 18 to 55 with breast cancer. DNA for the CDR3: TGTGCCAGCAGCTTGCTCGGCGGCAGTCAAGAGACCCAGTACTTC. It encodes CASSLLGGSQETQYF.